This TCR beta chain was retrieved from a study of blood T cell repertoires in COVID-19. At the level of the study: The United States, Italy and Spain provided the acute and convalescent COVID-19 samples. Sample material is recorded as cDNA or gDNA derived from T cells, B-cell-depleted T cells, or PBMCs.

Germline CDR1 reads GTSNPN; CDR2 reads SVGIG (reference sequence). The CDR3 length is 13 residues. The V gene lost 1 base and the J gene lost 5 bases, with 11 bases spanning the gap. As handled by the study authors: For nucleated cells, counts were estimated from reference gene primer amplification. Here immunoSEQ multiplex PCR was the method, and the copy in TCRdb shows in-frame clones only, minus some. V and J calls and clone size are given by that table; D and trimming were obtained from the DNA. In the table there are 250,000 to 300,000 clones, more than 85% of which are singletons. The sequenced sample consisted of peripheral blood. The sequence came from a man between 18 and 29 years old with active or convalescent COVID-19. The V call is TRBV30, the J call TRBJ1-2; unclear D gene. Written as DNA, the CDR3 is TGTGCCTGGAGTGATAGAGGTCCGTATGGCTACACCTTC. Protein sequence: CAWSDRGPYGYTF. The complete variable domain, with remaining parts taken from reference TRBV30 and TRBJ1-2, reads SQTIHQWPATLVQPVGSPLSLECTVEGTSNPNLYWYRQAAGRGLQLLFYSVGIGQISSEVPQNLSASRPQDRQFILSSKKLLLSDSGFYLCAWSDRGPYGYTFGSGTRLTVV.